What follows is one T cell receptor beta chain and its context. Its cognate antigen is unknown. Germline CDR1 and CDR2: SGHAT and FQNNGV. This CDR3 is built from 17 residues. V was pared by 1 base and J by 5 bases, with 6 bases of the junction left unmatched. These data belong to a study of T cell responses to AZD1222 COVID-19 vaccine. Findings and caveats of the study: The study reported that nearly half of spike-specific TCRs target unmutated variant regions.

Using immunoSEQ multiplex PCR, the repertoire was profiled, and TCRdb retains in-frame clones only, with some absent. The sample records about 160,000 clones, under 95% being singletons. The genes are TRBV11-2 and TRBJ2-5; 14 bases are a match to TRBD2. This TCR was sampled from an adult in good health. The specimen comprised peripheral blood, sampled on day 0 of MenACWY control vaccination. CDR3 bases: TGTGCCAGCAGCTTAGGACTAGCGGGAGGGCCAGTGGAGACCCAGTACTTC. This codes for CASSLGLAGGPVETQYF.